This T cell receptor beta chain was profiled in a study of shared clonotypes between healthy human individuals. Measured with immunoSEQ multiplex PCR; TCRdb has only the in-frame clones, and not every one. Of about 2 million clones listed, around 95% are singletons. Study results and caveats: Blood alone was sampled, and tissue repertoires likely differ. Researchers found naive subsets generally carried larger estimated richness than memory subsets.

This CDR3 has 12 amino acids. The germline CDR1 and CDR2 sequences are MDHEN and SYDVKM. Trimming stripped 5 bases from V and 6 bases from J, with 10 bases between. Points on this clone: Its cognate antigen is unknown.

Sequences were obtained from naive CD4+ T cells sorted from blood. Specified subset: CD45RA+ positively selected. This TCR came from a man younger than 30 in good health. This chain uses TRBV28 with TRBJ1-2; a possible D gene is TRBD1 (6 bases). For the CDR3, the DNA is TGTGCCAGCAGTGGGGGGACAAATGGCTACACCTTC. This sequence encodes CASSGGTNGYTF.